These T cell receptor beta chains were read from a single sample in a study of cytomegalovirus exposure and HLA in healthy donors. Sequencing was performed with immunoSEQ multiplex PCR; in TCRdb, only in-frame clones are kept and a portion is missing. The profile covers 120,000 to 150,000 clones, with roughly 79% appearing a single time and around 7.1% taken by the ten largest. Sequencing input: PBMCs. These receptors were taken from a woman in her thirties or forties in good health and CMV-seropositive. The CDR3 runs from the conserved cysteine through the conserved F or W.

V	J	CDR3
TRBV7-3	TRBJ2-3	CASSLNRVSSTDTQYF
TRBV15	TRBJ1-3	CATSITGDTRNTIYF
TRBV7-9	TRBJ1-2	CASSVTAGEAAANYGYTF
TRBV4-1	TRBJ1-5	CASSNSGDQPQHF
TRBV5-4	TRBJ1-2	CASSHRGGDYGYTF
TRBV9	-	CASSLAGGSYEQYF
TRBV2	TRBJ2-2	CASIWEGDGELFF
TRBV14	TRBJ2-7	CASSPSGYEQYF
TRBV6-1	TRBJ2-3	CASSDRGQGAYADTQYF
TRBV18	TRBJ1-6	CASSPGAVDSPLHF
TRBV18	-	CASSPTGVVSYEQYF
TRBV2	TRBJ1-5	CASSEDGQGLKPQHF
TRBV15	TRBJ1-6	CATSFLAENSPLHF
TRBV7-9	TRBJ1-2	CASSLEVTGARGYGYTF
TRBV5-1	TRBJ2-1	CASSRGQGVDEQFF
TRBV10-3	TRBJ2-7	CAISERGNNEQYF
TRBV19	TRBJ1-5	CASSPDRSNQPQHF
TRBV9	TRBJ2-5	CASSTTGMTETQYF
TRBV2	TRBJ1-5	CASGLEGSNQPQHF
TRBV5-1	TRBJ1-4	CASSQGGLSTNEKLFF
TRBV6-1	TRBJ1-2	CASSESGATLGGYTF
TRBV9	TRBJ2-3	CASSVALAGGSDTQYF
TRBV18	TRBJ1-1	CASSSQGAGTEAFF
TRBV6-6	TRBJ1-4	CASSYSAGFEKLFF
TRBV6-1	TRBJ2-2	CASSGGQENTGELFF
TRBV6-5	TRBJ2-7	CASTLDRGSYEQYF
TRBV6-1	TRBJ2-1	CASSQTSGGHNEQFF
TRBV27	TRBJ1-1	CASSAQELNTEAFF
TRBV5-1	TRBJ2-7	CASSLDSPSSYEQYF
TRBV30	TRBJ1-5	CAWSQLGNQPQHF
TRBV7-3	TRBJ2-3	CASSLTSGAVDTQYF
TRBV28	TRBJ2-1	CASSSGTASSYNEQFF
TRBV9	TRBJ1-1	CASGREGIATEAFF
TRBV6-1	TRBJ2-7	CASSDEFGKQYF
TRBV2	TRBJ2-4	CASRRGSSTFNIQYF
TRBV7-2	TRBJ1-5	CASSYGQGGGQPQHF
TRBV28	TRBJ2-1	CASSTLQGSSYNEQFF
TRBV4-1	TRBJ1-1	CASSRAGGWGTEAFF
TRBV27	TRBJ1-2	CASSSRGRANYGYTF
TRBV19	TRBJ1-5	CASSKQGKGNQPQHF
TRBV2	TRBJ2-5	CASSRDRQETQYF